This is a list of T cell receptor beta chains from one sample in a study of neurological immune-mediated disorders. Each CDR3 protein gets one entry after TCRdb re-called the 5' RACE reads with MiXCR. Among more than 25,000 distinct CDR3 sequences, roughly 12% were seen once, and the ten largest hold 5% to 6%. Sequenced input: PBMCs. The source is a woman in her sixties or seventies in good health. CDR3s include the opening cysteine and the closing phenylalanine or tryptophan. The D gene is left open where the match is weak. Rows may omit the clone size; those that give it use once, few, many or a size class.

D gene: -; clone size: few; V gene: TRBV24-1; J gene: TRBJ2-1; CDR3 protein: CATAGSYNEQFF; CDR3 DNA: TGTGCCACCGCAGGCTCCTACAATGAGCAGTTCTTC
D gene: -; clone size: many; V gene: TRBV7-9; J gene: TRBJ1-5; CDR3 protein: CASSSSGLGQPQHF; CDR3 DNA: TGTGCCAGCAGCTCATCAGGATTGGGTCAGCCCCAGCATTTT
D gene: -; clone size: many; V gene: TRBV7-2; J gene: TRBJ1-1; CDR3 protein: CASSLGVTGTEAFF; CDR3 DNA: TGTGCCAGCAGCTTAGGCGTAACGGGAACTGAAGCTTTCTTT
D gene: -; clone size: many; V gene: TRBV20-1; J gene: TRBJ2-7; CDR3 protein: CSVQGQKYEQYF; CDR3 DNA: TGCAGTGTCCAGGGGCAGAAGTACGAGCAGTACTTC
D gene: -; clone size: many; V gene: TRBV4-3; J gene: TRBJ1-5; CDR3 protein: CASSLRQNQPQHF; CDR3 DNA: TGCGCCAGCAGCTTGAGACAAAATCAGCCCCAGCATTTT
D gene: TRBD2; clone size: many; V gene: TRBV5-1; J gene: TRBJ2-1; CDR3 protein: CASSFRLAASSYNEQFF; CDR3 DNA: TGCGCCAGCAGCTTCCGGCTAGCGGCAAGCTCCTACAATGAGCAGTTCTTC
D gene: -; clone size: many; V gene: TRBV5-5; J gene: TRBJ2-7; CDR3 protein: CASSLNPESSYEQYF; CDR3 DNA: TGTGCCAGCAGTCTAAACCCCGAGAGCTCCTACGAGCAGTACTTC
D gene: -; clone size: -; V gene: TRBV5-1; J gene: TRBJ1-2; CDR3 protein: CASSPSEGRKDYGYTF; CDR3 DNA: TGCGCCAGCAGCCCATCAGAGGGACGGAAGGACTATGGCTACACCTTC
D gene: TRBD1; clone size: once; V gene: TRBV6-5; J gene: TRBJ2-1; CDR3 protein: CASSDRGLYNEQFF; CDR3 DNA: TGTGCCAGCAGCGACAGGGGACTTTACAATGAGCAGTTCTTC
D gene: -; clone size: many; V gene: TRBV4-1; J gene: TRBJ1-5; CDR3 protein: CASSQGLVDQPQHF; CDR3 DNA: TGCGCCAGCAGCCAAGGTCTGGTTGATCAGCCCCAGCATTTT
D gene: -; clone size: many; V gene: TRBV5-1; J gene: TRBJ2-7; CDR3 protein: CASSFTYEQYF; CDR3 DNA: TGCGCCAGCAGCTTCACCTACGAGCAGTACTTC
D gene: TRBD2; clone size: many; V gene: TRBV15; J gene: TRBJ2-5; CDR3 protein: CATSFGRGGQETQYF; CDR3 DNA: TGTGCCACCAGCTTCGGGCGGGGGGGGCAAGAGACCCAGTACTTC
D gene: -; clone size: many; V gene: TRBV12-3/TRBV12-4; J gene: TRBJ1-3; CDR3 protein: CASSQENTIYF; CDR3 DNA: TGTGCCAGCAGTCAGGAAAACACCATATATTTT
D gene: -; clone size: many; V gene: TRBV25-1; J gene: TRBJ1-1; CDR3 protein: CASSESAPRDGNTEAFF; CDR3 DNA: TGTGCCAGCAGTGAATCGGCCCCACGGGACGGGAACACTGAAGCTTTCTTT
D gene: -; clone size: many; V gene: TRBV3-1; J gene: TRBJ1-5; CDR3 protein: CASSLGSNQPQHF; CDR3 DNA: TGTGCCAGCAGCCTGGGGAGCAATCAGCCCCAGCATTTT
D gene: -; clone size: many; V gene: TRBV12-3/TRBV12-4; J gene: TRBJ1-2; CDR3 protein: CASSPRVMMLGYTF; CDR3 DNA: TGTGCCAGCAGCCCCAGGGTAATGATGTTAGGCTACACCTTC
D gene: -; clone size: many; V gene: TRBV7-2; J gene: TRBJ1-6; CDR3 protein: CASSPIGTSNSPLHF; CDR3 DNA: TGTGCCAGCAGCCCGATCGGGACGAGCAATTCACCCCTCCACTTT
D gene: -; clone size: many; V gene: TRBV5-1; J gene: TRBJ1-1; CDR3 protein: CASSLEGRGWGTEAFF; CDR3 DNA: TGCGCCAGCAGCTTGGAAGGACGGGGTTGGGGCACTGAAGCTTTCTTT
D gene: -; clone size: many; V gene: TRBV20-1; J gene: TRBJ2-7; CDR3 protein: CSARDQGRSYEQYF; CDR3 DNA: TGCAGTGCTAGAGATCAGGGGAGGTCCTACGAGCAGTACTTC
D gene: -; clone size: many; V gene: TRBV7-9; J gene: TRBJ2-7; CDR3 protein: CASSLAGGAYEQYF; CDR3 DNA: TGTGCCAGCAGCTTAGCAGGGGGGGCCTACGAGCAGTACTTC
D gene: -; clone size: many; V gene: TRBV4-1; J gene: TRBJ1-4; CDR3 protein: CASSQLPRVANEKLFF; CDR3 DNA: TGCGCCAGCAGCCAACTACCCAGGGTCGCTAATGAAAAACTGTTTTTT
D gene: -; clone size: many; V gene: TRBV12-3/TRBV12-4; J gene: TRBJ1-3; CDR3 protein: CASSPRGGSGNTIYF; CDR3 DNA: TGTGCCAGCAGCCCCCGAGGAGGTTCGGGAAACACCATATATTTT
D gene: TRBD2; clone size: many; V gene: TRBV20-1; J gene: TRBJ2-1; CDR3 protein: CSASHRGGQYEQFF; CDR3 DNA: TGCAGTGCTAGCCATCGCGGGGGGCAGTATGAGCAGTTCTTC
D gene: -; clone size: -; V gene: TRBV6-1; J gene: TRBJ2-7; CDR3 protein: CASDRQVSNEQYF; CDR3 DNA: TGTGCCAGCGACAGACAGGTGTCGAACGAGCAGTACTTC
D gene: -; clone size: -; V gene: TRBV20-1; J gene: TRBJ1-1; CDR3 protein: CSARTGNTEAFF; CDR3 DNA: TGCAGTGCTAGGACGGGGAACACTGAAGCTTTCTTT
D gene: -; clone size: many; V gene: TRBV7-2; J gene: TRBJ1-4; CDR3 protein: CASSLAFDRHNEKLFF; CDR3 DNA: TGTGCCAGCAGCTTAGCCTTCGACAGGCATAATGAAAAACTGTTTTTT
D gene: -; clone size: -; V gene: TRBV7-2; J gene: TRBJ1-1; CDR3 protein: CASSFGLNTEAFF; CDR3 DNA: TGTGCCAGCAGCTTCGGGTTGAACACTGAAGCTTTCTTT
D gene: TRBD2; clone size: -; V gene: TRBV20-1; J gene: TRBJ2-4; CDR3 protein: CSAPRTSGGSNIQYF; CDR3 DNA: TGCAGTGCTCCCCGGACTAGCGGGGGGTCGAACATTCAGTACTTC
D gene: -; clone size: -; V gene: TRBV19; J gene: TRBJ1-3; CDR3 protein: CAGGGRGLIYF; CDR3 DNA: TGTGCCGGAGGGGGACGGGGCCTCATATATTTT
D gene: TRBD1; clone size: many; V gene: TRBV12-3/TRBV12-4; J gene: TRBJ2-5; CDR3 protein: CASRDAGTGGTQYF; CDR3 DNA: TGTGCCAGCAGGGACGCCGGGACAGGGGGGACCCAGTACTTC
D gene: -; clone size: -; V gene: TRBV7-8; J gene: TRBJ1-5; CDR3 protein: CASSPSRWGYQPQHF; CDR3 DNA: TGTGCCAGCAGCCCTTCAAGATGGGGCTATCAGCCCCAGCATTTT
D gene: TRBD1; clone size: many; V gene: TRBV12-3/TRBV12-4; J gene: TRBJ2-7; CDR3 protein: CASSLGQGSPYEQYF; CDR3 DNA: TGTGCCAGCAGCCTGGGACAGGGCAGCCCCTACGAGCAGTACTTC
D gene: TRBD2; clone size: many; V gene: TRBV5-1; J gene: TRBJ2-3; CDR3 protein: CASSPSSGGPDTQYF; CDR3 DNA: TGCGCCAGCAGCCCTTCTAGCGGGGGTCCGGATACGCAGTATTTT
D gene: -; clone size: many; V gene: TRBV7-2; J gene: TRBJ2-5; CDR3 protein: CASSLVGTETQYF; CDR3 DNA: TGTGCCAGCAGCTTAGTGGGAACGGAGACCCAGTACTTC
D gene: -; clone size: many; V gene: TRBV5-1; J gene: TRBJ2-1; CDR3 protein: CASSLAGAASTNEQFF; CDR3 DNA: TGCGCCAGCAGCTTGGCCGGGGCCGCCTCTACCAATGAGCAGTTCTTC
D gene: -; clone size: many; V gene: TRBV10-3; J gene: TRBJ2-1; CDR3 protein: CAISDAGAQNEQFF; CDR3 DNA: TGTGCCATCAGTGATGCGGGGGCGCAAAATGAGCAGTTCTTC
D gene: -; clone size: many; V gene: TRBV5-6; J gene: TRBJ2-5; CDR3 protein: CASSLAWLLGETQYF; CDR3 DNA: TGTGCCAGCAGCTTGGCCTGGCTTTTGGGAGAGACCCAGTACTTC
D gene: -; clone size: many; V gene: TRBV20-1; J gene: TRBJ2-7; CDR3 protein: CSARVLPREQYF; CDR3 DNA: TGCAGTGCTAGAGTCCTCCCTCGGGAGCAGTACTTC
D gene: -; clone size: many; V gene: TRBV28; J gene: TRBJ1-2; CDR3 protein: CASSQYGYTF; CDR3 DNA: TGTGCCAGCAGTCAATATGGCTACACCTTC